This T cell receptor beta chain was captured in a study of control samples from healthy donors and cancer patients (dated by TCRdb to the early 2020s). The CDR3 numbers 14 residues from cysteine through phenylalanine. Just CDR3 DNA is preserved here, 42 bases in frame from base 1. CDR1 is given as MNHEY and CDR2 as SVGAGI, both from the germline V gene. The junction shows trimming of 2 bases on V and 5 bases on J, plus 12 bases between the germline ends. Libraries were built with the immunoSEQ multiplex PCR assay. The table comes from immuneACCESS by way of TCRdb, which keeps in-frame sequences with V and J called. Part of the clones is missing from these tables; in studies checked, under half for an unresolved V gene and the rest for unknown reasons. The table for this sample lists some 140,000 clones; approximately 94% of them were counted only once. Approximately 5.5% of the sample is taken by the ten largest.

Concerning this clone itself: Its target antigen remains unknown. No base qualities exist here, and no much larger clone lies one base off it.

Recombination linked TRBV6-5 to TRBJ1-2, and perhaps TRBD1 as D gene, on 5 matching bases. Input material: blood. The TCR was taken from a middle-aged man in good health. The CDR3 region: CASSYGRVHYGYTF. The DNA sequence reads TGTGCCAGCAGTTACGGCAGGGTTCATTATGGCTACACCTTC.